This T cell receptor beta chain was identified during a study of CD8 T cells in ankylosing spondylitis. General study results and limits: Within matched ankylosing spondylitis synovial fluid, disease-linked clones were reportedly significantly enriched. Ankylosing spondylitis blood seemed to carry a telltale TCR beta motif made of several highly homologous variants.

This CDR3 spans 15 amino acids. V trimming: 6 bases; J trimming: 3 bases; junction bases outside the gene matches: 4. Per the germline V gene, CDR1 is SGHTA and CDR2 is FQGNSA. In making TCR beta libraries, quantitative 5'-RACE with molecular barcodes was used. Each CDR3 protein gets one entry after TCRdb re-called the 5' RACE reads with MiXCR. The sample lists around 180,000 distinct CDR3 sequences, 10% to 15% occurring once. This clonotype was counted many times. Its antigen is unidentified. Sequenced sample: blood, either unsorted or a sorted T cell fraction (not recorded which). The chain uses TRBV7-2 and TRBJ2-7; 14 nucleotides agree with TRBD2. The receptor comes from a female donor with ankylosing spondylitis or in good health (not recorded which). CDR3 coding DNA: TGTGCCAGCAGAGGGACTAGCGGGAGAGGCTACGAGCAGTACTTC. Translating gives CASRGTSGRGYEQYF.